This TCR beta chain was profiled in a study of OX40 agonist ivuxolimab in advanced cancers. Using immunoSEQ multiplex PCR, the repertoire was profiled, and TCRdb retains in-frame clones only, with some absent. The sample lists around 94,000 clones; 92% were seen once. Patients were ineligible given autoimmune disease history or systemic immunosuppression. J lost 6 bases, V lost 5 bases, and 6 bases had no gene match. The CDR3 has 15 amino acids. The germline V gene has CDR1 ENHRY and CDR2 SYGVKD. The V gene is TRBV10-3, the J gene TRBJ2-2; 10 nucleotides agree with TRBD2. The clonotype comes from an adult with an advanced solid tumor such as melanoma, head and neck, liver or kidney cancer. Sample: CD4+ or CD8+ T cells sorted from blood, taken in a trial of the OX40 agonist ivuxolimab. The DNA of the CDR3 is TGTGCCATCAGTACGGGGACTAGCGAGGCCGGGGAGCTGTTTTTT. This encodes CAISTGTSEAGELFF.